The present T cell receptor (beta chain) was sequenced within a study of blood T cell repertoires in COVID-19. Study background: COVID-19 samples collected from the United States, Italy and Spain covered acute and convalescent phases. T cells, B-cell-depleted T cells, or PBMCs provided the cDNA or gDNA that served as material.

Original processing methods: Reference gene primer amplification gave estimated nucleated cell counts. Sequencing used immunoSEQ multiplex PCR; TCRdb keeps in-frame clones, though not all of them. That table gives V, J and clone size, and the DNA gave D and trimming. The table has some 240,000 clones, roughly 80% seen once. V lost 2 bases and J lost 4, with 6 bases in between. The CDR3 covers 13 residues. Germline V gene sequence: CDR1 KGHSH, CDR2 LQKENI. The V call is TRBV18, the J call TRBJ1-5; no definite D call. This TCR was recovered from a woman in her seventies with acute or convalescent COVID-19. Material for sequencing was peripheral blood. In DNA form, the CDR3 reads TGTGCCAGCTCACCAGAGGGAAATCAGCCCCAGCATTTT. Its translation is CASSPEGNQPQHF.